A selection of T cell receptor beta chains follows, all from one sample in a study of OX40 agonist ivuxolimab in advanced cancers. TCRdb keeps only in-frame clones here, not all; method: immunoSEQ multiplex PCR. The sample comprises approximately 120,000 clones, 85% to 95% of which are singletons, and 0.8% to 1% rests with the top ten. The sequenced sample was CD4+ or CD8+ T cells sorted from blood, obtained in a trial of the OX40 agonist ivuxolimab. Receptors were obtained from an adult with an advanced solid tumor such as melanoma, head and neck, liver or kidney cancer. CDR3s include the opening cysteine and the closing phenylalanine or tryptophan. D genes are given only for firm matches. The size entry is marked missing in some rows and otherwise reads once, few, many or a size class.

cdr3_nt | cdr3_aa | j_call | v_call | clone_size | d_call
TGTGCCAGCAGCTTAAATGGGTATGAGCAGTTCTTC | CASSLNGYEQFF | TRBJ2-1 | TRBV7-3 | - | -
TGTGCCAGCAGTTACGGGGCAGGTCTCTACGAGCAGTACTTC | CASSYGAGLYEQYF | TRBJ2-7 | TRBV28 | - | -
TGCGCCAGCAGCGGCGGACGGGGGAGTAACTATGGCTACACCTTC | CASSGGRGSNYGYTF | TRBJ1-2 | TRBV5-1 | - | -
TGCAGCCCAACCGGACCCCGGGGCAATCAGCCCCAGCATTTT | CSPTGPRGNQPQHF | TRBJ1-5 | TRBV29-1 | - | -
TGCGCCAGCAGCTTGGGGCCGTCGGGGAGCGTCGCCTACGAGCAGTACTTC | CASSLGPSGSVAYEQYF | TRBJ2-7 | TRBV5-1 | - | -
TGTGCCAGCAGTTCCTGGGTTCAGGGGGCGGACTATGGCTACACCTTC | CASSSWVQGADYGYTF | TRBJ1-2 | TRBV28 | - | TRBD1
TGCGCCAGCAGCCAATTGACGACAGGTCGGAACACTGAAGCTTTCTTT | CASSQLTTGRNTEAFF | TRBJ1-1 | TRBV4-1 | - | -
TGTGCCAGCAGCTCGATGCCGGGACAGATCCACGAGCAGTACTTC | CASSSMPGQIHEQYF | TRBJ2-7 | TRBV7-6 | - | TRBD1
TGTGCCAGCAGTTTGGGGCGACAGGGGGCCCGGGACGAGCAGTTCTTC | CASSLGRQGARDEQFF | TRBJ2-1 | TRBV28 | - | TRBD1
TGTGCCAGCAGCTTGGCCACGGCAGGGAACACTGAAGCTTTCTTT | CASSLATAGNTEAFF | TRBJ1-1 | TRBV5-5 | - | -
TGCGCCAGCAGCGGGTGGACAGGGGGCACTGAAGCTTTCTTT | CASSGWTGGTEAFF | TRBJ1-1 | TRBV5-1 | once | TRBD1
TGTGCCAGCAGCTTAGAAGAAGGACGCAACACCGGGGAGCTGTTTTTT | CASSLEEGRNTGELFF | TRBJ2-2 | TRBV11-2 | - | -
TGTGCCAGCAGTCTAGTCCCGGCGGATACGCAGTATTTT | CASSLVPADTQYF | TRBJ2-3 | TRBV14 | - | -
TGTGCCAGCAGTTTAGGTCCGGGAAGCTATGGCTACACCTTC | CASSLGPGSYGYTF | TRBJ1-2 | TRBV27 | - | -
TGTGCCAGCAGTTTACAGGTCAATGAGCAGTTCTTC | CASSLQVNEQFF | TRBJ2-1 | TRBV28 | - | -
TGTGCCAGCAGCTTAGGGAGCGGGAGCTCCTACGAGCAGTACTTC | CASSLGSGSSYEQYF | TRBJ2-7 | TRBV7-3 | - | TRBD2
TGTGCCAGTACCGATCAGGGACAGGGGACATATGGCTACACCTTC | CASTDQGQGTYGYTF | TRBJ1-2 | TRBV19 | - | TRBD1
TGTGCCAGCAGCGTCGGACAGTTAGGCACAGATACGCAGTATTTT | CASSVGQLGTDTQYF | TRBJ2-3 | TRBV9 | - | -
TGTGCCATCAGGCGGGAGGGGACCCTAGCGGGAGCCCAAACCGAGCAGTACTTC | CAIRREGTLAGAQTEQYF | TRBJ2-7 | TRBV10-3 | - | TRBD2
TGTGCCAGTAGGGGATTACTAGCGGGAGAGGGGGAGCAGTACTTC | CASRGLLAGEGEQYF | TRBJ2-7 | TRBV19 | few | TRBD2
TGTGCCATCACCCCCGGGACTAGCGGTTCCCCCACAGATACGCAGTATTTT | CAITPGTSGSPTDTQYF | TRBJ2-3 | TRBV10-3 | - | TRBD2
TGTGCCAGTAGTATCCAGCCCCGGGTCGTGAACACTGAAGCTTTCTTT | CASSIQPRVVNTEAFF | TRBJ1-1 | TRBV19 | - | -
TGCAGCGTCCGTGGCGGTCTAGCCTTCTTGGGAGAGACCCAGTACTTC | CSVRGGLAFLGETQYF | TRBJ2-5 | TRBV29-1 | - | -
TGCGCCAGCAGCTTTAACGGCGGTGAGCAGTTCTTC | CASSFNGGEQFF | TRBJ2-1 | TRBV5-1 | - | -
TGTGCCAGCAGCTTAGGAGGGAGGAGCGGGAGTGTGTCCTACGAGCAGTACTTC | CASSLGGRSGSVSYEQYF | TRBJ2-7 | TRBV11-2 | - | TRBD2
TGTGCCAGTAGTATGCACGGGGGCGAGAACGTAGAAAAACTGTTTTTT | CASSMHGGENVEKLFF | TRBJ1-4 | TRBV19 | - | -
TGTGCCAGCTCACCACCGGGGAGAGAGCAGTACTTC | CASSPPGREQYF | TRBJ2-7 | TRBV18 | few | -
TGTGCCAGTAGTATCCCATGGACGGATTATAGCAATCAGCCCCAGCATTTT | CASSIPWTDYSNQPQHF | TRBJ1-5 | TRBV19 | - | -
TGTGCCACCAGCAGACCCTCGTCACTGAACACTGAAGCTTTCTTT | CATSRPSSLNTEAFF | TRBJ1-1 | TRBV15 | - | -
TGTGCCAGCGCGAGCCAGGTGAATCAGCCCCAGCATTTT | CASASQVNQPQHF | TRBJ1-5 | TRBV6-5 | once | -
TGTGCCAGTAGTACCCGGGACAGAGTACAGGGGCCCCAGCATTTT | CASSTRDRVQGPQHF | TRBJ1-5 | TRBV19 | - | TRBD1
TGTGCCAGCAGCTTTACTAGCGGGGGAGGGGCAGATACGCAGTATTTT | CASSFTSGGGADTQYF | TRBJ2-3 | TRBV11-2 | - | TRBD2
TGTGCCAGCAGTGTACCCGGGACCTCCTACAATGAGCAGTTCTTC | CASSVPGTSYNEQFF | TRBJ2-1 | TRBV25-1 | - | -
TGTGCCAGCTCTCTGCCCGGTCAGCCCCAGCATTTT | CASSLPGQPQHF | TRBJ1-5 | TRBV28 | - | -
TGTGCCAGCTCTATGGGACAGAACTCTGGAAACACCATATATTTT | CASSMGQNSGNTIYF | TRBJ1-3 | TRBV18 | - | TRBD1
TGTGCCAGCAGCCGAAGCTCCCCGACGCAGCCCCAGCATTTT | CASSRSSPTQPQHF | TRBJ1-5 | TRBV7-2 | - | -
TGTGCCAGCAGTCCCGGGGGAGTTGAAAAACTGTTTTTT | CASSPGGVEKLFF | TRBJ1-4 | TRBV28 | - | -
TGTGCCAGCAGCGTTAGCGGGACTAGCGCATACGAGCAGTACTTC | CASSVSGTSAYEQYF | TRBJ2-7 | TRBV9 | - | TRBD2
TGTGCCAGCAGCGTACGTGGGGGGACAGGGCATTCACCCCTCCACTTT | CASSVRGGTGHSPLHF | TRBJ1-6 | TRBV9 | - | TRBD1
TGTGCCAGTACCGCTTGGCAGGGGGCGCGCTACGAGCAGTACTTC | CASTAWQGARYEQYF | TRBJ2-7 | TRBV19 | - | TRBD1
TGTGCCAGCAGGCTCGGGACAGGGGGGTGGGGGACCCAGTACTTC | CASRLGTGGWGTQYF | TRBJ2-5 | TRBV28 | - | TRBD1
TGTGCCAGCAGTTTATGGGATGAAGCTTTCTTT | CASSLWDEAFF | TRBJ1-1 | TRBV28 | - | -
TGTGCCAGCTCACCAACAGGTGACGGAAACACCATATATTTT | CASSPTGDGNTIYF | TRBJ1-3 | TRBV18 | - | -